This T cell receptor beta chain was obtained from a study of T cell changes during pregnancy in multiple sclerosis. Libraries were prepared by immunoSEQ multiplex PCR; TCRdb keeps only in-frame clonotypes and omits some of them. There are over 30,000 clones in the sample; about 90% occur only once, and around 3.3% lies in the top ten. CDR1 is MRHNA and CDR2 is SNTAGT in the germline V gene. The germline V and J ends were trimmed by 5 bases and 7 bases, with 11 bases remaining between them. The CDR3 runs 13 residues. This clone was observed many times. The sequencing here drew on CD8+ T cells from peripheral blood mononuclear cells, taken in the third trimester of pregnancy. The TCR was taken from a female donor with multiple sclerosis, enrolled in a pregnancy study. The chain is built from TRBV6-4 and TRBJ1-4; perhaps TRBD1 as D (6 bases). CDR3 sequence (DNA): TGTGCCAGCAGTAAGGGGGAAACTGAAAAACTGTTTTTT. This translates into CASSKGETEKLFF.